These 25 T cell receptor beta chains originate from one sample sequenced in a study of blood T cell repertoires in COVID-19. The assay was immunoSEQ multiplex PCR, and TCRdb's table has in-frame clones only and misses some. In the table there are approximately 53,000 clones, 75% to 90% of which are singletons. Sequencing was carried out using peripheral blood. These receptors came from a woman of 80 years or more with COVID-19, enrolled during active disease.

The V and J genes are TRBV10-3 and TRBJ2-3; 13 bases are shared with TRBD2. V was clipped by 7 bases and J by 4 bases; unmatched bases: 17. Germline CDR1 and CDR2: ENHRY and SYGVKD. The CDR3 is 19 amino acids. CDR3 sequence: CAITSSKLAGGHLPDTQYF. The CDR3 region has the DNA TGTGCCATCACCAGCTCCAAACTAGCGGGGGGGCATTTACCAGATACGCAGTATTTT.

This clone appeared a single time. The CDR3 here is CASSLTGGAGANVLTF. The DNA of the CDR3 is TGTGCCAGCAGCTTAACGGGGGGCGCAGGGGCCAACGTCCTGACTTTC. The chain carries TRBV7-9 and TRBJ2-6; a possible D gene is TRBD2 (7 bases). Trimming pared 2 bases from V and 4 bases from J, leaving 12 bases between. The germline V gene encodes CDR1 SEHNR and CDR2 FQNEAQ (reference sequence). The CDR3 consists of 16 residues.

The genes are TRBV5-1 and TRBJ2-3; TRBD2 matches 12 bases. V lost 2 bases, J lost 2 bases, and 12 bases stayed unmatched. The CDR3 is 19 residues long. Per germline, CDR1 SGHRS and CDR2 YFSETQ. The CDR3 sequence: CASSLGLAGGQVITDTQYF. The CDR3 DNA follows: TGCGCCAGCAGCTTAGGTCTAGCGGGGGGGCAAGTAATCACAGATACGCAGTATTTT.

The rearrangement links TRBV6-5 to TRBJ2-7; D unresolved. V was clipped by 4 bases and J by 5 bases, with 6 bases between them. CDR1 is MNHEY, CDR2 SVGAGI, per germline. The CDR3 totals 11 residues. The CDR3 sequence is CASSFRDEQYF. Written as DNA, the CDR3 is TGTGCCAGCAGTTTTCGAGACGAGCAGTACTTC.

The CDR3 protein is CSASVRGGRSEQFF. The DNA of the CDR3 is TGCAGTGCTAGTGTGCGGGGGGGCCGTAGTGAGCAGTTCTTC. The chain links TRBV20-1 to TRBJ2-1, with 9 bases fitting TRBD2. This CDR3 comprises 14 residues. V was clipped by 3 bases and J by 9 bases; unmatched bases: 9. In germline, CDR1 is DFQATT, CDR2 SNEGSKA (reference sequence).

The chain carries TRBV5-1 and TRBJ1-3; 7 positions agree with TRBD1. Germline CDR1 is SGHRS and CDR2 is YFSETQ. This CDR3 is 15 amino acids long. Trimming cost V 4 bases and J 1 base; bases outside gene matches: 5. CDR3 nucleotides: TGCGCCAGCAGCCCCAGGGGGGAATCTGGAAACACCATATATTTT. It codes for CASSPRGESGNTIYF.

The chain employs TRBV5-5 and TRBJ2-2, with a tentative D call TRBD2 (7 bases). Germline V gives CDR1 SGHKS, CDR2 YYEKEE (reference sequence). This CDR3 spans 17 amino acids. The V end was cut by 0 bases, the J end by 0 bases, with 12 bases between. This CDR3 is CASSLDGGGPNTGELFF. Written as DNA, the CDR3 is TGTGCCAGCAGCTTGGACGGCGGGGGCCCGAACACCGGGGAGCTGTTTTTT.

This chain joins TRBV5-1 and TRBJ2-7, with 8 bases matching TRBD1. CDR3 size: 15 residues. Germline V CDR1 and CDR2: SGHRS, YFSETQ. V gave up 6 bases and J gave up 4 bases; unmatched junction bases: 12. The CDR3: CASTLAGDRTYEQYF. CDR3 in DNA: TGCGCCAGCACTCTGGCTGGGGACAGGACGTACGAGCAGTACTTC. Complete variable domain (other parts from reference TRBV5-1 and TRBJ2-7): KAGVTQTPRYLIKTRGQQVTLSCSPISGHRSVSWYQQTPGQGLQFLFEYFSETQRNKGNFPGRFSGRQFSNSRSEMNVSTLELGDSALYLCASTLAGDRTYEQYFGPGTRLTVT.

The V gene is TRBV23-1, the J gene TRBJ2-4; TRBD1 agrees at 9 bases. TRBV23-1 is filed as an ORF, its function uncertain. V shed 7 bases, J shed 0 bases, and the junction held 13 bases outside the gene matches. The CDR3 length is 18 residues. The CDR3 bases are TGCGCCAGCACCTTGAGGGACAGGGTAACTCTAGCCAAAAACATTCAGTACTTC. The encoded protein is CASTLRDRVTLAKNIQYF.

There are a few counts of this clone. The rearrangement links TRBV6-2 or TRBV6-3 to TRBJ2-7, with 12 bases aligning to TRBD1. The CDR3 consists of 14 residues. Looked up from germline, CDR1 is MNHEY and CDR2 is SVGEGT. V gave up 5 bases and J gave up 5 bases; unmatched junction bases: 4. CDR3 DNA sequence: TGTGCCAGCAGTCGCGGGACAGGGGGCAACGAGCAGTACTTC. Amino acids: CASSRGTGGNEQYF.

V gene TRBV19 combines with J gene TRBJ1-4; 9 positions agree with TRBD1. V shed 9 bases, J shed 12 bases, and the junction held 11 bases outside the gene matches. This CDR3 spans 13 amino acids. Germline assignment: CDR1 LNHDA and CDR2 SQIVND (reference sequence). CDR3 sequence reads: CASAGQGRGELFF. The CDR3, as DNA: TGTGCCAGCGCAGGACAGGGGCGTGGGGAACTGTTTTTT.

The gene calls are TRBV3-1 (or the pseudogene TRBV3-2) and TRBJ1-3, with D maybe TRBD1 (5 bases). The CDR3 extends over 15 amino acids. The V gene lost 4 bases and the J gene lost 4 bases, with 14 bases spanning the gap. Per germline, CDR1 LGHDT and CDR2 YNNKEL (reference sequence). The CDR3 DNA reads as TGTGCCAGCAGCCTTAGGGGCCCGTTCGGAAACACCATATATTTT. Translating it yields CASSLRGPFGNTIYF.

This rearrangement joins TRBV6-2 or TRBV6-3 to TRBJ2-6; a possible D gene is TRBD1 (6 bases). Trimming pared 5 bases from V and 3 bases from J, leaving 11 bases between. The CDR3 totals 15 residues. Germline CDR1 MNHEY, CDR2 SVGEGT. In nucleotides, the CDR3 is TGTGCCAGCAGTGTACAGGGTCTTGGGGCCAACGTCCTGACTTTC. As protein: CASSVQGLGANVLTF.

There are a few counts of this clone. The CDR3 DNA reads TGTGCCAGCAGTGTTGGGACAGGGAAGACGCGCAATCAGCCCCAGCATTTT. As protein: CASSVGTGKTRNQPQHF. This rearrangement joins TRBV6-1 to TRBJ1-5, with 9 positions matching TRBD1. CDR3 length: 17 residues. CDR1 and CDR2 (germline): MNHNS, SASEGT. Trimming took 4 bases from V and 2 from J; bases not matched to a gene: 9.

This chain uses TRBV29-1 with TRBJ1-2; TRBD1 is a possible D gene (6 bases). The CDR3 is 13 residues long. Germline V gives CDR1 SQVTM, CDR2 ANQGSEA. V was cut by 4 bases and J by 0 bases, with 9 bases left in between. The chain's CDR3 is CSVGSGANYGYTF. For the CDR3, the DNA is TGCAGCGTTGGATCAGGGGCTAACTATGGCTACACCTTC.

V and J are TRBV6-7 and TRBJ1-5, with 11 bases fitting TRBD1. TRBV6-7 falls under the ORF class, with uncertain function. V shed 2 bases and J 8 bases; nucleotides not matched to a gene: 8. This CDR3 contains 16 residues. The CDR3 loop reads CASSYRDRGNDKPQHF. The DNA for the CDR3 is TGTGCCAGCAGTTACCGGGACAGGGGGAATGATAAGCCCCAGCATTTT.

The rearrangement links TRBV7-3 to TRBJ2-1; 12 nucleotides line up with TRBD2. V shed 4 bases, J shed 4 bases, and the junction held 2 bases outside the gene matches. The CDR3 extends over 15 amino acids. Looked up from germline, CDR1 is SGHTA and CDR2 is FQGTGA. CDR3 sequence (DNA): TGTGCCAGCAGCTCCGGACTAGCGGGGTACAATGAGCAGTTCTTC. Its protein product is CASSSGLAGYNEQFF.

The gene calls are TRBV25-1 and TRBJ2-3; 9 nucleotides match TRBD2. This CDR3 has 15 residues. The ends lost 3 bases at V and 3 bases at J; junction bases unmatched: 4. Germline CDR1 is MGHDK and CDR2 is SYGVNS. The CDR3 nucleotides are TGTGCCAGCAGTGATGTAGCGGGGGTTACAGATACGCAGTATTTT. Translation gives CASSDVAGVTDTQYF.

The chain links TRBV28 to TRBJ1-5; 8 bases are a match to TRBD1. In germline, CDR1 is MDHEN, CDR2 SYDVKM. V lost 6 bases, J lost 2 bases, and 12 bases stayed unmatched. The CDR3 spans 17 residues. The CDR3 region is CASSSPSGQGGNQPQHF. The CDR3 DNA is TGTGCCAGCAGCTCACCCAGCGGACAGGGAGGCAATCAGCCCCAGCATTTT. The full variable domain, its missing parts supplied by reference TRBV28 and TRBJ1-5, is DVKVTQSSRYLVKRTGEKVFLECVQDMDHENMFWYRQDPGLGLRLIYFSYDVKMKEKGDIPEGYSVSREKKERFSLILESASTNQTSMYLCASSSPSGQGGNQPQHFGDGTRLSIL.

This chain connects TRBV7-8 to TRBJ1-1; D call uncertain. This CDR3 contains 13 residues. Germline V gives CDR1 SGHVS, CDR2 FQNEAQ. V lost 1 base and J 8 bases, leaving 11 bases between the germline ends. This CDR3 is CASSLVKSQEAFF. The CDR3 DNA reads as TGTGCCAGCAGCTTAGTTAAATCCCAGGAAGCTTTCTTT. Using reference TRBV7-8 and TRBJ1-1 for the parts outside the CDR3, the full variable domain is GAGVSQSPRYKVAKRGQDVALRCDPISGHVSLFWYQQALGQGPEFLTYFQNEAQLDKSGLPSDRFFAERPEGSVSTLKIQRTQQEDSAVYLCASSLVKSQEAFFGQGTRLTVV.

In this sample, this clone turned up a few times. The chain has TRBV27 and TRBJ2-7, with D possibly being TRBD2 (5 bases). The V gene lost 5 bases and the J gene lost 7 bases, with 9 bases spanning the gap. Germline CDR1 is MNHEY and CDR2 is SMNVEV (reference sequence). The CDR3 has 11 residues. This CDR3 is CASSKTGEQYF. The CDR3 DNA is TGTGCCAGCAGTAAAACGGGGGAGCAGTACTTC.

The CDR3: CASSRGQGAGNEKLFF. DNA for the CDR3: TGCGCCAGCAGCAGGGGACAGGGGGCGGGTAATGAAAAACTGTTTTTT. This sequence joins TRBV5-1 and TRBJ1-4; 12 bases fit TRBD1. The CDR3 is 16 residues long. Germline V gives CDR1 SGHRS, CDR2 YFSETQ. V lost 4 bases and J lost 4; bases outside the gene matches: 5.

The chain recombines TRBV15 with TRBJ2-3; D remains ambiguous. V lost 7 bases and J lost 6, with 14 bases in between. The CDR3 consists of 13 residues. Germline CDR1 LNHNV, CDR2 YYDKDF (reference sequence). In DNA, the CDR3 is TGTGCCACCATGGGCTTCAACGTGGATACGCAGTATTTT. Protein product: CATMGFNVDTQYF.

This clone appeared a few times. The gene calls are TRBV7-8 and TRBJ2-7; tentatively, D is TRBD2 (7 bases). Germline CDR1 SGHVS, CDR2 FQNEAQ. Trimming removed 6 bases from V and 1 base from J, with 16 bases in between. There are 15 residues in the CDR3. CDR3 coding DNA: TGTGCCAGCAGTCGGGGGGCGGGGAGTTCCTACGAGCAGTACTTC. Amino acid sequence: CASSRGAGSSYEQYF.

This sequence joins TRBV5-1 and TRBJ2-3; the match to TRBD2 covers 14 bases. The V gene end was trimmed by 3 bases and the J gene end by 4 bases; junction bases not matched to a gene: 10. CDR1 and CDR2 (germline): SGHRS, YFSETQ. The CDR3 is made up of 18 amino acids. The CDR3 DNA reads TGCGCCAGCAGCTCCGGACTAGCGGGGGGCCGGCTTTCAGATACGCAGTATTTT. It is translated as CASSSGLAGGRLSDTQYF.